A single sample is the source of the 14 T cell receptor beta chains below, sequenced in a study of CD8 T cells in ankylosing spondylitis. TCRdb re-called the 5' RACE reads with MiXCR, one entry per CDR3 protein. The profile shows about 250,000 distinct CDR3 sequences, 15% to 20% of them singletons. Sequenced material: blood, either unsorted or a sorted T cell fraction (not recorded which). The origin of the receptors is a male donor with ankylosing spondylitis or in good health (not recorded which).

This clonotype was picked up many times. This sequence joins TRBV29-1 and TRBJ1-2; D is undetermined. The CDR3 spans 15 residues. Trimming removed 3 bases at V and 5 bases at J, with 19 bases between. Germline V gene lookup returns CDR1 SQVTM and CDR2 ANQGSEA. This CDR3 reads CSVEAPRGWRYGYTF. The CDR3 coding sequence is TGCAGCGTTGAGGCCCCTAGAGGGTGGAGGTATGGCTACACCTTC. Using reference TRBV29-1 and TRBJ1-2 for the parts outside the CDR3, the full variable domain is SAVISQKPSRDICQRGTSLTIQCQVDSQVTMMFWYRQQPGQSLTLIATANQGSEATYESGFVIDKFPISRPNLTFSTLTVSNMSPEDSSIYLCSVEAPRGWRYGYTFGSGTRLTVV.

CDR3 nucleotide sequence: TGCAGCGTGGGAAGGGAATACCACTACGAGCAGTACTTC. Translation: CSVGREYHYEQYF. The chain has TRBV29-1 and TRBJ2-7, with D hard to call. The germline gives CDR1 SQVTM, CDR2 ANQGSEA. V lost 6 bases and J 3 bases, leaving 15 bases between the germline ends. The CDR3 runs 13 residues.

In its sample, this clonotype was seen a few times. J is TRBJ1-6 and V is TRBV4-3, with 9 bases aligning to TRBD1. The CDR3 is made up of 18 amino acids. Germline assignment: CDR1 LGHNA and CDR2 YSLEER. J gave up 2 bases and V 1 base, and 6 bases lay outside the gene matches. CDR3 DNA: TGCGCCAGCAGCCAAGCAAGAGGGACAGGGCCCTATAATTCACCCCTCCACTTT. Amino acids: CASSQARGTGPYNSPLHF.

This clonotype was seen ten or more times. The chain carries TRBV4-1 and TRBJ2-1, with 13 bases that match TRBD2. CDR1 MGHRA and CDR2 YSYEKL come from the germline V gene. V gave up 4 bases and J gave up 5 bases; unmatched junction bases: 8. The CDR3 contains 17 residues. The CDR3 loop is CASSRGLAGELDNEQFF. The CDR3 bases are TGCGCCAGCAGCCGAGGACTAGCGGGAGAACTCGACAATGAGCAGTTCTTC.

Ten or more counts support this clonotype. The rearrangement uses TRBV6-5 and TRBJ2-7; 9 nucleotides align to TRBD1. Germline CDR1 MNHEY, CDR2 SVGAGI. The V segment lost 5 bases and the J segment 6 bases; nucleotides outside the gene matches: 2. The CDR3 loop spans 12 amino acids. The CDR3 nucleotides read TGTGCCAGCAGTACAGGGGGCGTCGAGCAGTACTTC. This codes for CASSTGGVEQYF.

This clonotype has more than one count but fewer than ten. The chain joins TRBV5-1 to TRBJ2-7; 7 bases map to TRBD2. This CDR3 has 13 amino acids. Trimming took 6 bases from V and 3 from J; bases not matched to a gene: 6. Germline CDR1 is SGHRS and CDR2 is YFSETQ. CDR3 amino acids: CASMASGHYEQYF. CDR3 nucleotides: TGCGCCAGCATGGCTAGCGGACACTACGAGCAGTACTTC.

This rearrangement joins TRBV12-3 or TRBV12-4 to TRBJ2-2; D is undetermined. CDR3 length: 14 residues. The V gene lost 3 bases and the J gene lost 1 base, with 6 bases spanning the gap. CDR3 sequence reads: CASSFSLNTGELFF. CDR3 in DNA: TGTGCCAGCAGTTTCTCGTTGAACACCGGGGAGCTGTTTTTT.

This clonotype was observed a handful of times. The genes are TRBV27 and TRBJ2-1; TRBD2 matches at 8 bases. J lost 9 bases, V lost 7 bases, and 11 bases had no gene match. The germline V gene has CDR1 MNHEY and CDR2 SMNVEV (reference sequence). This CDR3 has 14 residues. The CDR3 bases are TGTGCCAGCACCTCAGCGGGAGCGAGAGGTGAGCAGTTCTTC. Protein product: CASTSAGARGEQFF.

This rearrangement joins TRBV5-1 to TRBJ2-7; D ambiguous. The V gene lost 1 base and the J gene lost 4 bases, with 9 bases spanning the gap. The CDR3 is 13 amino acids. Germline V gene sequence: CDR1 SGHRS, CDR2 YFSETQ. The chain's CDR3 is CASSLRSDYEQYF. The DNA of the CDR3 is TGCGCCAGCAGCTTGCGGTCAGATTACGAGCAGTACTTC.

The CDR3 spells CASNYYGTFQETQYF. In DNA form, the CDR3 reads TGTGCCAGCAACTACTACGGGACATTCCAAGAGACCCAGTACTTC. The chain joins TRBV6-5 to TRBJ2-5, with D possibly TRBD1 on 6 matching bases. CDR3 length equals 15 residues. V was shortened by 7 bases and J by 1 base, with 16 bases between the two germline ends. Germline V gene data show CDR1 as MNHEY and CDR2 as SVGAGI.

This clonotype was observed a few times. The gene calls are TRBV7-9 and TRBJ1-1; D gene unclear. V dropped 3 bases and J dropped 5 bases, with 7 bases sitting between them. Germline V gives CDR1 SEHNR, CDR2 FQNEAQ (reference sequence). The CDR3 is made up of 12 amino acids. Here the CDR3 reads CASSFGVTEAFF. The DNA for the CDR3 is TGTGCCAGCAGCTTCGGGGTAACTGAAGCTTTCTTT.

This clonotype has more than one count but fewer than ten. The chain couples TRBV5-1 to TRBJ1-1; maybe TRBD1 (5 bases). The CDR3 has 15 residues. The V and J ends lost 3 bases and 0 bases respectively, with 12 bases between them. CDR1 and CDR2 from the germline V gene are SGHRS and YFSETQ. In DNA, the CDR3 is TGCGCCAGCAGCTCCGGTCGGGGGATGAACACTGAAGCTTTCTTT. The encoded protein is CASSSGRGMNTEAFF.

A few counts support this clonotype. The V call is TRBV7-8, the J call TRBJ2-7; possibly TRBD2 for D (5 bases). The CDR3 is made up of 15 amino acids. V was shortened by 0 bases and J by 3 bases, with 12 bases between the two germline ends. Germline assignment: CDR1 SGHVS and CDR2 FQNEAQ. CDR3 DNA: TGTGCCAGCAGCTTAGCTCCTCCGGGGAACTACGAGCAGTACTTC. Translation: CASSLAPPGNYEQYF.

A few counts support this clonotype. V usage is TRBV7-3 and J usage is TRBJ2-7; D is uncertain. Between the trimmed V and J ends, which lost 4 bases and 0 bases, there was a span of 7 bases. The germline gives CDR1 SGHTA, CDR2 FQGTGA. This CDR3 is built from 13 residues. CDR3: CASSYEFSYEQYF. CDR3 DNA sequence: TGTGCCAGCAGCTATGAATTCTCCTACGAGCAGTACTTC.